This T cell receptor (beta chain) comes out of a study of cytomegalovirus exposure and HLA in healthy donors. Study-wide findings and caveats: It was reported that the classifier diagnosed cytomegalovirus status with high specificity and sensitivity in both the original and validation cohorts. Rare TCR sequences dominated, though some public TCRs recurred in many donors.

In regard to this clone: What it binds is unknown.

The germline CDR1 and CDR2 sequences are SGDLS and YYNGEE. Trimming took 1 base from V and 9 from J; bases not matched to a gene: 8. This CDR3 spans 15 amino acids. Generated by immunoSEQ multiplex PCR, the TCRdb table keeps only in-frame clones and is missing some. Of 190,000 or so clones listed, 80% to 85% are singletons. V and J are TRBV9 and TRBJ2-4; 9 positions agree with TRBD1. Sequencing was carried out using PBMCs. The source is a woman aged 18 to 35 in good health and CMV-seropositive. For the CDR3, the DNA is TGTGCCAGCAGCGTAAGGGACAGGGAGGGGCGCATTCAGTACTTC. Protein product: CASSVRDREGRIQYF.